Following are 26 T cell receptor beta chains from one sample sequenced in a study of cytomegalovirus exposure and HLA in healthy donors. PCR was performed using 60 Vbeta and 13 Jbeta primers. Some clones are missing from TCRdb's copy, which holds only in-frame ones; the method was immunoSEQ multiplex PCR. The sample has 130,000 or so clones, more than 75% seen once. Sequenced input: PBMCs. The receptors shown here come from a man in his forties or fifties in good health and CMV-seronegative.

The J gene is TRBJ2-7, the V gene TRBV7-2; TRBD2 matches 14 bases. V dropped 6 bases and J dropped 4; count of bases not matched to a gene: 2. Germline CDR1 and CDR2: SGHTA and FQGNSA. The CDR3 loop spans 14 amino acids. The CDR3 sequence: CASRTSGGAYEQYF. In DNA, the CDR3 is TGTGCCAGCAGGACTAGCGGGGGGGCTTACGAGCAGTACTTC.

The V call is TRBV9, the J call TRBJ2-3; D is possibly TRBD2 (7 bases). CDR3 length: 16 residues. From germline, CDR1 is SGDLS and CDR2 YYNGEE. V was clipped by 1 base and J by 1 base, with 13 bases between them. CDR3 sequence: CASSVLGGGGTDTQYF. The CDR3 DNA follows: TGTGCCAGCAGCGTACTAGGGGGGGGAGGCACAGATACGCAGTATTTT.

This chain joins TRBV21-1 and TRBJ2-3; no DNA check was done on the table's D call, TRBD1. TRBV21-1 is noted as a pseudogene. The CDR3 has 17 residues. The CDR3 here is CASSIGTGGVCTDTQYF. The DNA for the CDR3 is TGTGCCAGCAGCATTGGAACAGGGGGGGTTTGCACAGATACGCAGTATTTT.

The chain is built from TRBV2 and TRBJ1-2; possible D gene TRBD1, 5 bases. The ends were cut back, 6 bases at V and 1 base at J, with 24 bases in the middle. The germline gives CDR1 SNHLY, CDR2 FYNNEI. This CDR3 is 18 amino acids long. CDR3 amino acids: CASRAEVGRPSLNYGYTF. DNA of the CDR3: TGTGCCAGCAGAGCCGAAGTGGGGCGGCCGTCTCTTAACTATGGCTACACCTTC.

The chain uses TRBV29-1 and TRBJ2-1; TRBD2 aligns across 10 bases. CDR1 and CDR2 from the germline V gene are SQVTM and ANQGSEA. The CDR3 has 14 residues. V gave up 6 bases and J gave up 2 bases; unmatched junction bases: 4. CDR3 region: CSVAGTSAYNEQFF. CDR3 nucleotides: TGCAGCGTCGCCGGGACTAGCGCCTACAATGAGCAGTTCTTC.

This clone has just one count. This chain joins TRBV27 and TRBJ2-3, with D unclear. The germline V gene has CDR1 MNHEY and CDR2 SMNVEV (reference sequence). CDR3 length: 16 residues. V gave up 5 bases and J gave up 1 base, with 16 bases separating them. The DNA for the CDR3 is TGTGCCAGCAGTCACATTAGCCCCATTGGCACAGATACGCAGTATTTT. Protein sequence: CASSHISPIGTDTQYF.

This clone has only one observation. This chain connects TRBV7-7 to TRBJ2-5; no clear D. Per germline, CDR1 SSHAT and CDR2 FNYEAQ (reference sequence). CDR3 length equals 14 residues. V was cut by 2 bases and J by 4 bases, with 11 bases left in between. The CDR3 bases are TGTGCCAGCAGCTTAAACCCGCAGGCAGAGACCCAGTACTTC. Translated, it gives CASSLNPQAETQYF.

Turning to this clone: One end of the junction fails to match germline, which may point to a read error. The rearrangement joins TRBV7-9 to TRBJ2-1, with 8 bases identical to TRBD2. CDR1 is SEHNR, CDR2 FQNEAQ, per germline (reference sequence). The CDR3 loop spans 15 amino acids. This chain's CDR3 is CSSSPAGVRYNEQFF. CDR3 DNA sequence: TGTTCCAGCAGCCCAGCGGGGGTGCGTTACAATGAGCAGTTCTTC.

The V and J genes are TRBV5-4 and TRBJ2-3; TRBD2 matches at 8 bases. The trim removed 4 bases at V and 2 bases at J, leaving 6 bases unmatched. The CDR3 contains 15 residues. Germline V CDR1 and CDR2: SGHNT, YYREEE (reference sequence). The CDR3 is CASSVLAGYTDTQYF. Here the CDR3 DNA reads TGTGCCAGCAGCGTTCTAGCGGGTTACACAGATACGCAGTATTTT.

The chain carries TRBV29-1 and TRBJ1-1, with 7 positions matching TRBD1. This CDR3 is 14 amino acids long. Unmatched junction bases numbered 10, after V lost 4 bases and J lost 5 bases. Germline CDR1 is SQVTM and CDR2 is ANQGSEA. The CDR3 protein is CSVGTTGARTEAFF. CDR3 DNA: TGCAGCGTTGGCACCACAGGGGCCAGGACTGAAGCTTTCTTT.

A remark on this clone: The germline gene is not matched at one end of the junction; a read error may be the cause. V is TRBV2 and J is TRBJ2-4, with TRBD2 as a possible D gene (5 bases). Germline V CDR1 and CDR2: SNHLY, FYNNEI. This CDR3 has 16 residues. The CDR3 nucleotides read TGTGCCAGTGCGGGCGCCAGGTCTATAGCCAAAAACAGTCAGTACTTC. This translates into CASAGARSIAKNSQYF.

The chain couples TRBV2 to TRBJ1-3, with D perhaps matching TRBD1 (6 bases). Trimming stripped 2 bases from V and 11 bases from J, with 16 bases between. The CDR3 runs to 14 residues. Germline loops: CDR1 SNHLY, CDR2 FYNNEI. The CDR3 loop reads CASSEWGPERSIYF. The DNA for the CDR3 is TGTGCCAGCAGTGAATGGGGGCCCGAGAGATCCATATATTTT.

The J gene is TRBJ2-7, the V gene TRBV10-1, with 7 positions matching TRBD2. With V trimmed by 5 bases and J by 3 bases, 1 base remained unmatched. In germline, CDR1 is WNHNN, CDR2 SYGVQD (reference sequence). The CDR3 spans 12 residues. CDR3 amino acids: CASSSGGYEQYF. The CDR3, as DNA: TGCGCCAGCAGTTCGGGGGGCTACGAGCAGTACTTC.

The chain carries TRBV5-1 and TRBJ2-3, with 8 bases fitting TRBD2. Unmatched junction bases numbered 9, after V lost 2 bases and J lost 4 bases. The CDR3 is made up of 16 amino acids. From germline, CDR1 is SGHRS and CDR2 YFSETQ. CDR3 bases: TGCGCCAGCAGCTTAATAATAGCGGGGACGGCAGATACGCAGTATTTT. This sequence encodes CASSLIIAGTADTQYF.

The chain is built from TRBV4-1 and TRBJ2-7; weak D call: TRBD2 (7 bases). The ends were cut back, 1 base at V and 3 bases at J, with 19 bases in the middle. The V gene's germline CDR1 is MGHRA and CDR2 YSYEKL. The CDR3 totals 17 residues. The CDR3 DNA reads as TGCGCCAGCAGCCAAGGTGCGGGGGCAGTTGCTCACTACGAGCAGTACTTC. It encodes CASSQGAGAVAHYEQYF.

This clone was seen a few times. The DNA for the CDR3 is TGTGCCAGCAGCCAAGGCGGGGAAGGTAATGAAAAACTGTTTTTT. Amino acid sequence: CASSQGGEGNEKLFF. This chain uses TRBV4-2 with TRBJ1-4; D not resolved. The germline V and J ends were trimmed by 1 base and 4 bases, with 10 bases remaining between them. This CDR3 contains 15 residues. Looked up from germline, CDR1 is LGHNA and CDR2 is YNFKEQ.

This clone has a handful of counts. V usage is TRBV7-8 and J usage is TRBJ2-7; D is perhaps TRBD2 (5 bases). V gave up 2 bases and J gave up 3 bases, with 8 bases separating them. The germline CDR1 and CDR2 sequences are SGHVS and FQNEAQ. The CDR3 runs 13 residues. The CDR3 region has the DNA TGTGCCAGCAGCTTAACGGCGGGCTACGAGCAGTACTTC. This translates into CASSLTAGYEQYF.

The CDR3 nucleotides are TGTGCCAGCAGCGAGGACCGGGAGGTCTCACCCCTCCACTTT. The encoded protein is CASSEDREVSPLHF. This rearrangement joins TRBV6-1 to TRBJ1-6; D gene uncertain. V was pared by 6 bases and J by 10 bases, with 16 bases between. The CDR3 has 14 amino acids. In germline, CDR1 is MNHNS, CDR2 SASEGT.

The chain joins TRBV6-6 to TRBJ2-1; 8 bases map to TRBD2. Germline V gene sequence: CDR1 MNHNY, CDR2 SVGAGI (reference sequence). After removal of 6 bases from V and 7 bases from J, the junction contained 14 bases not matched to a gene. The CDR3 has 16 amino acids. CDR3 protein: CASSKEFSGVGNEQFF. CDR3 DNA sequence: TGTGCCAGCAGCAAAGAATTTAGCGGGGTCGGAAATGAGCAGTTCTTC.

The J gene is TRBJ1-4, the V gene TRBV7-6, with a tentative D call TRBD1 (5 bases). The CDR3 extends over 15 amino acids. Trimming removed 5 bases from V and 8 bases from J, with 18 bases in between. The germline CDR1 and CDR2 sequences are SGHVS and FNYEAQ. DNA of the CDR3: TGTGCCAGCAGCCTGGTGGTGGGGGGTGGAGAAAAACTGTTTTTT. As protein: CASSLVVGGGEKLFF. Complete variable domain (other parts from reference TRBV7-6 and TRBJ1-4): GAGVSQSPRYKVTKRGQDVALRCDPISGHVSLYWYRQALGQGPEFLTYFNYEAQQDKSGLPNDRFSAERPEGSISTLTIQRTEQRDSAMYRCASSLVVGGGEKLFFGSGTQLSVL.

V is TRBV2 and J is TRBJ2-1; 10 positions match TRBD2. CDR3 length: 18 residues. Germline V gene lookup returns CDR1 SNHLY and CDR2 FYNNEI. V shed 4 bases and J 8 bases; nucleotides not matched to a gene: 17. The CDR3 nucleotides are TGTGCCAGCAGTGGCGGTTTGAAGCGGGAGGGCCGTGGGGATGAGCAGTTCTTC. Translating it yields CASSGGLKREGRGDEQFF.

This chain connects TRBV15 to TRBJ1-2, with unresolved D. Germline V gives CDR1 LNHNV, CDR2 YYDKDF (reference sequence). Trimming pared 5 bases from V and 4 bases from J, leaving 14 bases between. This CDR3 is 14 amino acids long. CDR3 nucleotide sequence: TGTGCCACCAGCCTCTCTGGCTCGGGCTATGGCTACACCTTC. This translates into CATSLSGSGYGYTF.

The chain recombines TRBV6-5 with TRBJ2-7; 7 bases are shared with TRBD2. Germline CDR1 is MNHEY and CDR2 is SVGAGI. This CDR3 is 15 amino acids long. The junction had 11 bases not matched to a gene; V was cut back by 2 bases and J by 7 bases. The CDR3 DNA follows: TGTGCCAGCAGTTACGAGCGGGGAGGTGGAAGGGAGCAGTACTTC. Translating it yields CASSYERGGGREQYF.

The rearrangement uses TRBV29-1 and TRBJ2-1; D might be TRBD2 (6 bases). V was clipped by 0 bases and J by 9 bases, with 21 bases between them. Germline V lookup: CDR1 SQVTM, CDR2 ANQGSEA. The CDR3 runs 16 residues. Here the CDR3 reads CSVEDPSAGQGGEQFF. As DNA, the CDR3 is TGCAGCGTTGAAGATCCGTCGGCGGGGCAGGGAGGTGAGCAGTTCTTC.

The sample holds a few counts of this clone. Here the CDR3 DNA reads TGCGCCAGCAGCTTAGTTATAGCGGGAGGCGACAATGAGCAGTTCTTC. This gives the protein CASSLVIAGGDNEQFF. V gene TRBV5-1 combines with J gene TRBJ2-1; TRBD2 matches at 10 bases. J was trimmed by 5 bases and V by 2 bases; bases with no gene match: 7. The germline CDR1 and CDR2 sequences are SGHRS and YFSETQ. This CDR3 comprises 16 residues.

The chain employs TRBV11-2 and TRBJ2-7; no definite D call. The CDR3 is 12 residues long. V was shortened by 5 bases and J by 3 bases, with 8 bases between the two germline ends. Germline values: CDR1 SGHAT, CDR2 FQNNGV. Here the CDR3 DNA reads TGTGCCAGCAGCCGGAGCCTCTACGAGCAGTACTTC. It yields the protein CASSRSLYEQYF.